The clone carrying this TCR beta chain was observed a few times. TCRdb recomputed calls from the 5' RACE reads with MiXCR, one row per CDR3 protein. The table lists 300,000 to 400,000 distinct CDR3 sequences, under 15% of them singletons. The record originates from a study of T-cell memory formation after mild COVID-19. Material for sequencing was PBMCs or a T cell subset sorted from them (not recorded which). This receptor was taken from a young man who had mild COVID-19 (a few samples of this study predate the infection). Cell type and time point are not known.

The CDR3 spells CASGIDTNTEAFF. DNA of the CDR3: TGTGCCAGCGGAATAGACACGAACACTGAAGCTTTCTTT. This chain connects TRBV7-2 to TRBJ1-1; D remains unclear. The CDR3 spans 13 residues. Germline CDR1 SGHTA, CDR2 FQGNSA. Trimming took 8 bases from V and 1 from J, leaving 11 bases between them.